This is a list of T cell receptor beta chains from one sample in a study of CD8+ T cells in alopecia areata. Clones were sequenced by immunoSEQ multiplex PCR, and TCRdb holds only the in-frame ones, with some missing. The sample includes about 120,000 clones, roughly 50% of them seen just once. Sequencing was performed on CD4+ T cells sorted from blood, taken at week 24, from a patient treated with tofacitinib. The receptor source for this set is a human donor with alopecia areata. The CDR3 runs from the conserved cysteine through the conserved F or W. The order of the fields is D gene, J gene, V gene, clone size, CDR3 protein, CDR3 DNA. The D gene is left open where the match is weak. A clone size is listed for some rows: how often the clone was seen (once, few, many), or a class if it is expanded.

>.|TRBJ2-3|TRBV2|.
CASTGQFTDTQYF
TGTGCCAGCACGGGCCAATTCACAGATACGCAGTATTTT
>.|TRBJ2-3|TRBV5-4|.
CASSRGAGVTTDTQYF
TGTGCCAGCAGCCGGGGGGCGGGGGTCACCACAGATACGCAGTATTTT
>.|TRBJ1-2|TRBV7-9|few
CASSPQMGYTF
TGTGCCAGCAGCCCACAAATGGGCTACACCTTC
>.|TRBJ2-3|TRBV5-6|.
CASSFVRSTDTQYF
TGTGCCAGCAGCTTCGTCAGGTCCACAGATACGCAGTATTTT
>.|TRBJ2-1|TRBV27|.
CASSFGGISYNEQFF
TGTGCCAGCAGTTTTGGGGGGATCTCCTACAATGAGCAGTTCTTC
>.|TRBJ1-1|TRBV9|.
CASSVGQVPSTEAFF
TGTGCCAGCAGCGTAGGACAGGTTCCCAGCACTGAAGCTTTCTTT
>.|TRBJ1-4|TRBV4-2|.
CASSQAYKVWF
TGTGCCAGCAGCCAAGCTTACAAGGTCTGGTTT
>.|TRBJ2-7|TRBV7-9|.
CASSLGFETTYEQYF
TGTGCCAGCAGCTTAGGGTTCGAAACCACCTACGAGCAGTACTTC
>TRBD2|TRBJ2-3|TRBV25-1|few
CASSEGEGYITDTQYF
TGTGCCAGCAGTGAAGGGGAGGGGTACATCACAGATACGCAGTATTTT
>.|TRBJ1-2|TRBV6-5|few
CASLPGGAQDYGYTF
TGTGCCAGCCTCCCCGGAGGGGCGCAGGACTATGGCTACACCTTC
>.|TRBJ1-1|TRBV30|.
CASYDRSDTEAFF
TGTGCCTCATATGACAGGTCGGACACTGAAGCTTTCTTT
>.|TRBJ1-2|TRBV7-2|few
CASSLVFRTIYGYTF
TGTGCCAGCAGCTTAGTATTCCGGACCATATATGGCTACACCTTC
>TRBD1|TRBJ2-2|TRBV19|.
CASSGGTGGIGELFF
TGTGCCAGTAGTGGAGGGACAGGGGGCATCGGGGAGCTGTTTTTT
>.|TRBJ1-2|TRBV20-1|few
CSASGVRGYTF
TGCAGTGCTAGCGGGGTTCGAGGCTACACCTTC
>.|TRBJ2-5|TRBV7-9|.
CASSLAVISEESETQYF
TGTGCCAGCAGCTTAGCGGTGATATCAGAGGAATCCGAGACCCAGTACTTC
>.|TRBJ2-5|TRBV2|.
CASTEEGSETQYF
TGTGCCAGCACTGAAGAGGGCTCTGAGACCCAGTACTTC